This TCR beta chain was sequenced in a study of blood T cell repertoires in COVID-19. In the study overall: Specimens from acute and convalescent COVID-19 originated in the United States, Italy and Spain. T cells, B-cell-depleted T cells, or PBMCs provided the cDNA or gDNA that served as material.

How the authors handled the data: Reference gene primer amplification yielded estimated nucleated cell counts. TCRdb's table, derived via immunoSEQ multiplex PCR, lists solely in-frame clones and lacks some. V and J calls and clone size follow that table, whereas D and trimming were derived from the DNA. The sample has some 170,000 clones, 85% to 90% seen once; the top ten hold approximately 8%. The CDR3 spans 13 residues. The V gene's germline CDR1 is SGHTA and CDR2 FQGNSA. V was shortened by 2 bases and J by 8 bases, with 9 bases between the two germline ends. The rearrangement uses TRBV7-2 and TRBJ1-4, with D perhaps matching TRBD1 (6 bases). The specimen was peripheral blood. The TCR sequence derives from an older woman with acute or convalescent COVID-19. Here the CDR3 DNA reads TGTGCCAGCAGCTTACGGGGGGCGGAAAAACTGTTTTTT. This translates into CASSLRGAEKLFF. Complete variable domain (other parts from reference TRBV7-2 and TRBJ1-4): GAGVSQSPSNKVTEKGKDVELRCDPISGHTALYWYRQSLGQGLEFLIYFQGNSAPDKSGLPSDRFSAERTGGSVSTLTIQRTQQEDSAVYLCASSLRGAEKLFFGSGTQLSVL.